The 17 T cell receptor beta chains in this list originate from one sample, sequenced in a study of spatial heterogeneity in lung cancer. Time point in this sample: sample taken at primary tumor resection. Sequencing was performed on whole RNA extracted from tumor and nontumor lung tissue, or from frozen PBMC, and the material was left unsorted. TCRdb recomputed calls from the 5' RACE reads with MiXCR, one row per CDR3 protein. The sample yields more than 9,500 distinct CDR3 sequences, 15% to 20% seen once. This material consisted of PBMCs, taken at surgery. The source is a male donor with early-stage non-small cell lung cancer.

This clonotype is judged medium-sized. This rearrangement joins TRBV7-6 to TRBJ2-7, with TRBD2 identical over 12 bases. Trimming took 5 bases from V and 4 from J; bases not matched to a gene: 9. The CDR3 has 16 amino acids. Germline V gene lookup returns CDR1 SGHVS and CDR2 FNYEAQ. For the CDR3, the DNA is TGTGCCAGCAGCGGATCGACTAGCGGGAGACCTTACGAGCAGTACTTC. It specifies CASSGSTSGRPYEQYF.

At least ten counts were recorded for this clonotype. In nucleotides, the CDR3 is TGTGCCAGCAGCGGGGACGGAAGCACAGATACGCAGTATTTT. Translated: CASSGDGSTDTQYF. The chain links TRBV9 to TRBJ2-3; possibly TRBD1 or TRBD2 for D (5 bases each). CDR1 and CDR2 (germline): SGDLS, YYNGEE. The CDR3 extends over 14 amino acids. Trimming cost V 3 bases and J 0 bases, with 8 bases left between them.

This clonotype showed up just a few times. CDR3 region: CASSQDRTGVGEKLFF. The CDR3 nucleotides read TGCGCCAGCAGCCAAGATAGGACAGGGGTGGGGGAAAAACTGTTTTTT. This rearrangement joins TRBV4-1 to TRBJ1-4, with TRBD1 matching over 9 bases. The CDR3 contains 16 residues. CDR1 MGHRA and CDR2 YSYEKL come from the germline V gene. The V and J ends lost 0 bases and 8 bases, in that order; junction bases with no gene match: 7.

In this sample, this clonotype turned up many times. The gene calls are TRBV28 and TRBJ1-5; 11 nucleotides agree with TRBD1. Trimming at V came to 8 bases and at J to 15 bases, leaving 18 bases not matched to a gene. This CDR3 contains 15 residues. CDR1 is MDHEN and CDR2 is SYDVKM in the germline V gene. The CDR3 nucleotides are TGTGCCAGCCGTTCGAGTGGACAGGGGGCTCACATCGTGCATTTT. Encoded protein: CASRSSGQGAHIVHF. Supplemented by reference TRBV28 and TRBJ1-5, the full variable domain reads DVKVTQSSRYLVKRTGEKVFLECVQDMDHENMFWYRQDPGLGLRLIYFSYDVKMKEKGDIPEGYSVSREKKERFSLILESASTNQTSMYLCASRSSGQGAHIVHFGDGTRLSIL.

In its sample, this clonotype was seen a few times. The chain recombines TRBV11-3 with TRBJ2-5; 8 nucleotides match TRBD1. Germline CDR1 SGHNT, CDR2 YENEEA. CDR3 length: 16 residues. V shed 1 base, J shed 3 bases, and the junction held 7 bases outside the gene matches. The CDR3 region is CASSLGRQGPKETQYF. CDR3 nucleotide sequence: TGTGCCAGCAGCTTAGGGAGACAGGGGCCGAAAGAGACCCAGTACTTC.

By its share, this clonotype is medium-sized. V gene TRBV9 combines with J gene TRBJ2-3, with 8 bases matching TRBD2. This CDR3 has 15 amino acids. V gave up 4 bases and J gave up 0 bases; unmatched junction bases: 4. Germline CDR1 and CDR2: SGDLS and YYNGEE. The CDR3 DNA is TGTGCCAGCAGCACTAGCGGAACTAGCACAGATACGCAGTATTTT. Its translation is CASSTSGTSTDTQYF.

The chain uses TRBV29-1 and TRBJ2-1, with TRBD1 matching over 10 bases. Germline CDR1 reads SQVTM; CDR2 reads ANQGSEA. Trimming cost V 0 bases and J 3 bases; bases outside gene matches: 5. This CDR3 region has 16 residues. The CDR3 DNA reads as TGCAGCGTTGAAGAAGGGACAGGGGAATACTACAATGAGCAGTTCTTC. It yields the protein CSVEEGTGEYYNEQFF.

A note on this clonotype: A much larger clone is a single base away; this may be a read error. The chain couples TRBV20-1 to TRBJ1-3; possible D gene TRBD1, 5 bases. The CDR3 is made up of 15 amino acids. Per the germline V gene, CDR1 is DFQATT and CDR2 is SNEGSKA (reference sequence). The V gene lost 1 base and the J gene lost 0 bases, with 10 bases spanning the gap. The CDR3 spells CSARVRGHSGNTIYF. Here the CDR3 DNA reads TGCAGTGCTAGAGTGAGGGGCCACTCTGGAAACACCATATATTTT.

This clonotype was seen many times. V and J are TRBV5-5 and TRBJ2-7; D not certain. Germline V lookup: CDR1 SGHKS, CDR2 YYEKEE (reference sequence). Trimming took 0 bases from V and 0 from J, leaving 7 bases between them. The CDR3 has 14 residues. DNA for the CDR3: TGTGCCAGCAGCTTGGATATGGGCTCCTACGAGCAGTACTTC. Translated, it gives CASSLDMGSYEQYF. Supplemented by reference TRBV5-5 and TRBJ2-7, the full variable domain reads DAGVTQSPTHLIKTRGQQVTLRCSPISGHKSVSWYQQVLGQGPQFIFQYYEKEERGRGNFPDRFSARQFPNYSSELNVNALLLGDSALYLCASSLDMGSYEQYFGPGTRLTVT.

V usage is TRBV20-1 and J usage is TRBJ1-5; 8 nucleotides align to TRBD1. CDR3 size: 16 residues. Trimming at V came to 0 bases and at J to 4 bases, leaving 8 bases not matched to a gene. Germline V gene lookup returns CDR1 DFQATT and CDR2 SNEGSKA (reference sequence). CDR3 residues: CSAREGGQGGNQPQHF. The CDR3 region has the DNA TGCAGTGCTAGAGAGGGTGGACAGGGAGGGAATCAGCCCCAGCATTTT.

This clonotype is medium-sized (0.01 to 0.1%) by share. The chain couples TRBV28 to TRBJ2-2; 10 bases line up with TRBD2. CDR3 length equals 16 residues. The germline gives CDR1 MDHEN, CDR2 SYDVKM. The J segment lost 8 bases and the V segment lost 1 base, leaving 7 bases of the junction unmatched. DNA for the CDR3: TGTGCCAGCAGTTTATCCAGCACTAGCGGGATTGGGGAGCTGTTTTTT. Translated, it gives CASSLSSTSGIGELFF.

This clonotype was seen many times. The junction differs from germline at one of its ends, possibly a read error. The chain links TRBV7-7 to TRBJ2-7; no definite D call. This CDR3 is built from 13 residues. CDR1 is SSHAT and CDR2 is FNYEAQ in the germline V gene (reference sequence). CDR3 loop: CASSLAVSYEQYF. CDR3 DNA: TGTGCTAGCAGCTTAGCAGTCTCCTACGAGCAGTACTTC.

Ten or more counts support this clonotype. This chain's CDR3 is CASSQDRKTDTQYF. CDR3 bases: TGCGCCAGCAGCCAGGACAGGAAAACAGATACGCAGTATTTT. The V gene is TRBV5-1, the J gene TRBJ2-3, with TRBD1 matching over 7 bases. The CDR3 covers 14 residues. Germline trimming cut 4 bases from V and 3 bases from J; bases unmatched to any gene: 5. The germline V gene encodes CDR1 SGHRS and CDR2 YFSETQ.

This clonotype is a singleton in its sample. The J gene is TRBJ1-1, the V gene TRBV19; possibly TRBD1 for D (5 bases). The V end lost 10 bases, the J end lost 1 base, and 19 bases lay between the germline ends. The CDR3 spans 15 residues. The germline V gene encodes CDR1 LNHDA and CDR2 SQIVND (reference sequence). CDR3 loop: CATKAGALGNTEAFF. CDR3 DNA: TGTGCCACTAAGGCTGGGGCCTTGGGGAACACTGAAGCTTTCTTT.

This clonotype was observed a few times. The chain joins TRBV20-1 to TRBJ2-4; possibly TRBD1 for D (6 bases). V was pared by 3 bases and J by 4 bases, with 13 bases between. The CDR3 runs to 14 residues. CDR1 and CDR2 (germline): DFQATT, SNEGSKA (reference sequence). The CDR3 DNA follows: TGCAGTGCTAGCCAGACAGGCTCTAAAAACATTCAGTACTTC. Its translation is CSASQTGSKNIQYF.

The rearrangement joins TRBV4-2 to TRBJ2-3, with 7 bases fitting TRBD1. This CDR3 comprises 13 residues. CDR1 is LGHNA, CDR2 YNFKEQ, per germline. Germline trimming cut 6 bases from V and 6 bases from J; bases unmatched to any gene: 6. Here the CDR3 reads CASRKTGFDTQYF. DNA of the CDR3: TGTGCCAGCAGAAAGACAGGGTTTGATACGCAGTATTTT.

This clonotype was recorded at least ten times. The chain employs TRBV12-3 or TRBV12-4 and TRBJ2-6, with TRBD1 matching over 7 bases. This CDR3 contains 15 residues. Trimming took 7 bases from V and 1 from J; bases not matched to a gene: 4. The CDR3 region has the DNA TGTGCCAGCACCCTACAGGGGTCTGGGGCCAACGTCCTGACTTTC. It is translated as CASTLQGSGANVLTF.